This is a list of T cell receptor beta chains from one sample in a study of cytomegalovirus exposure and HLA in healthy donors. Produced via immunoSEQ multiplex PCR; TCRdb's table is partial and in-frame only. The sample has around 110,000 clones, around three quarters seen once. Sequencing used PBMCs. The receptors were sampled from a man aged 25-45 years in good health and CMV-seropositive. Each CDR3 is given with its conserved first and last residue. The D gene is left open where the match is weak. Where a row states a size, it is once, few, many or the class of an expanded clone; other rows omit it.

>TRBV6-1|.|once|13|TRBJ1-1
CASSVPGYTEAFF
TGTGCCAGCAGTGTCCCGGGGTACACTGAAGCTTTCTTT
>TRBV7-3|TRBD2|.|15|TRBJ2-1
CASSISGIVYNEQFF
TGTGCCAGCAGTATAAGCGGGATAGTCTACAATGAGCAGTTCTTC
>TRBV30|TRBD1|.|14|TRBJ2-2
CAWPGTANTGELFF
TGTGCCTGGCCCGGGACAGCGAACACCGGGGAGCTGTTTTTT
>TRBV27|TRBD2|.|15|TRBJ2-7
CASSLIGASGMEQYF
TGTGCCAGCAGTTTAATTGGGGCTAGCGGGATGGAGCAGTACTTC
>TRBV7-9|.|.|16|TRBJ1-4
CASSLTRPTGEEKLFF
TGTGCCAGCAGCCTTACCCGGCCGACAGGTGAAGAAAAACTGTTTTTT
>TRBV7-9|TRBD1|.|14|TRBJ1-1
CSSSFLQGSTEAFF
TGTTCCAGCAGCTTTTTACAGGGGTCCACTGAAGCTTTCTTT
>TRBV5-1|.|.|14|TRBJ1-1
CASSLGYRATEAFF
TGCGCCAGCAGCTTGGGGTACAGAGCCACTGAAGCTTTCTTT
>TRBV7-9|.|.|13|TRBJ2-6
CASGHSGANVLTF
TGTGCCAGCGGCCACTCTGGGGCCAACGTCCTGACTTTC
>TRBV27|.|.|14|TRBJ1-4
CASRPGQWGEKLFF
TGTGCCAGCAGACCCGGACAGTGGGGTGAAAAACTGTTTTTT
>TRBV13|TRBD1|.|16|TRBJ2-5
CASSLGVTGREETQYF
TGTGCCAGCAGCTTAGGTGTGACAGGGAGAGAGGAGACCCAGTACTTC
>TRBV2|.|.|12|TRBJ1-2
CASSSGSYGYTF
TGTGCCAGCAGTTCAGGGTCCTATGGCTACACCTTC
>TRBV6-1|TRBD2|.|15|TRBJ2-3
CASSGTAGGRDTQYF
TGTGCCAGCAGTGGGACAGCGGGGGGCAGGGATACGCAGTATTTT
>TRBV7-3|.|.|14|TRBJ2-3
CASSRTPSTDTQYF
TGTGCCAGCAGCCGCACTCCTAGCACAGATACGCAGTATTTT
>TRBV5-1|TRBD2|.|16|TRBJ2-7
CASRLGLAGAINEQYF
TGCGCCAGCAGATTGGGACTAGCGGGAGCAATTAACGAGCAGTACTTC
>TRBV4-1|.|.|14|TRBJ1-1
CASSQVGGITEAFF
TGCGCCAGCAGCCAAGTCGGAGGGATCACTGAAGCTTTCTTT
>TRBV4-2|TRBD2|once|19|TRBJ2-1
CASSQEGSSGLAGLNEQFF
TGTGCCAGCAGCCAAGAAGGTTCATCGGGACTAGCGGGCCTCAATGAGCAGTTCTTC
>TRBV7-3|TRBD2|.|18|TRBJ2-1
CASSRLGIIAGADNEQFF
TGTGCCAGCAGCAGACTTGGTATTATTGCGGGAGCGGACAATGAGCAGTTCTTC
>TRBV19|TRBD1|.|14|TRBJ2-7
CASSSDRAGDEQYF
TGTGCCAGTAGTTCGGACAGGGCGGGCGACGAGCAGTACTTC
>TRBV7-9|.|.|14|TRBJ2-7
CASSLGGGIYEQYF
TGTGCCAGCAGCCTCGGCGGGGGCATCTACGAGCAGTACTTC
>TRBV4-1|TRBD1|.|14|TRBJ1-2
CASSQFGQDYGYTF
TGCGCCAGCAGCCAATTCGGACAGGACTATGGCTACACCTTC
>TRBV7-2|TRBD2|.|16|TRBJ2-7
CASSLVGTSGAYEQYF
TGTGCCAGCAGCTTAGTTGGGACTAGCGGGGCCTACGAGCAGTACTTC
>TRBV5-8|.|.|11|TRBJ2-1
CASSLLYEQFF
TGTGCCAGCAGCTTACTTTACGAGCAGTTCTTC
>TRBV7-2|.|.|16|TRBJ1-2
CASSPVGGGEDYGYTF
TGTGCCAGCAGCCCCGTTGGGGGAGGAGAGGACTATGGCTACACCTTC
>TRBV11-2|.|.|13|TRBJ1-1
CASSWAGGTEAFF
TGTGCCAGCAGCTGGGCGGGGGGCACTGAAGCTTTCTTT
>TRBV9|TRBD2|.|16|TRBJ2-3
CASSVEGSGGRDTQYF
TGTGCCAGCAGCGTAGAGGGAAGCGGGGGGAGAGATACGCAGTATTTT
>TRBV19|.|.|14|TRBJ1-1
CASSVRGGVTEAFF
TGTGCCAGTAGCGTAAGGGGCGGGGTGACTGAAGCTTTCTTT
>TRBV4-3|.|few|17|TRBJ1-6
CASSQDFQRGSHSPLHF
TGCGCCAGCAGCCAAGATTTTCAGCGGGGGTCCCATTCACCCCTCCACTTT
>TRBV10-3|TRBD1|few|14|TRBJ2-1
CAISAIRGPNEQFF
TGTGCCATCAGTGCCATTAGGGGGCCCAATGAGCAGTTCTTC
>TRBV12-5|.|.|16|TRBJ2-7
CASGPRPLGDWAEQYF
TGTGCCAGTGGTCCGCGCCCTCTTGGGGACTGGGCCGAGCAGTACTTC
>TRBV2|.|.|15|TRBJ2-1
CASSASSHSYNEQFF
TGTGCCAGCAGTGCTTCTAGCCACTCCTACAATGAGCAGTTCTTC
>TRBV5-6|.|.|13|TRBJ1-2
CASSLGSDYGYTF
TGTGCCAGCAGCTTGGGTTCCGACTATGGCTACACCTTC
>TRBV30|TRBD2|.|16|TRBJ2-3
CAWKSWDYTPTDTQYF
TGTGCCTGGAAATCGTGGGACTACACCCCCACAGATACGCAGTATTTT
>TRBV2|TRBD1|.|13|TRBJ2-1
CASRTGVYNEQFF
TGTGCCAGCAGGACAGGGGTCTACAATGAGCAGTTCTTC
>TRBV7-2|.|.|14|TRBJ1-6
CASSPSSYNSPLHF
TGTGCCAGCAGCCCGAGCTCCTATAATTCACCCCTCCACTTT
>TRBV9|TRBD1|.|18|TRBJ1-2
CASSVAGKGDRGLYGYTF
TGTGCCAGCAGCGTAGCGGGCAAAGGGGACAGGGGCCTCTATGGCTACACCTTC
>TRBV5-1|.|few|15|TRBJ1-1
CASSLAEGRNTEAFF
TGCGCCAGCAGCTTGGCCGAGGGTAGGAACACTGAAGCTTTCTTT
>TRBV27|TRBD2|.|16|TRBJ2-1
CASSTWTSGSYNEQFF
TGTGCCAGCAGTACCTGGACTAGCGGTTCCTACAATGAGCAGTTCTTC
>TRBV5-5|.|.|13|TRBJ1-1
CASSFLTNTEAFF
TGTGCCAGCAGCTTTTTGACAAACACTGAAGCTTTCTTT
>TRBV5-6|.|.|12|TRBJ1-6
CASSLISSPLHF
TGTGCCAGCAGCTTGATTAGTTCACCCCTCCACTTT
>TRBV5-8|TRBD2|.|16|TRBJ2-5
CASSLALTSGAKTQYF
TGTGCCAGCAGCTTGGCGCTGACTAGCGGGGCGAAGACCCAGTACTTC
>TRBV7-2|TRBD2|.|15|TRBJ2-1
CASSLALAGAIKQFF
TGTGCCAGCAGCTTAGCCCTAGCGGGAGCAATTAAGCAGTTCTTC
>TRBV7-2|.|.|15|TRBJ1-5
CASSSGHPFNQPQHF
TGTGCCAGCAGCTCGGGACACCCCTTCAATCAGCCCCAGCATTTT
>TRBV9|.|.|18|TRBJ1-5
CASSVVAWRESANQPQHF
TGTGCCAGCAGCGTAGTCGCGTGGAGGGAGAGCGCCAATCAGCCCCAGCATTTT